The TCR beta chain described here comes from a study of cytomegalovirus exposure and HLA in healthy donors. The study, taken as a whole, reports: Testing in vitro showed three CMV-associated chains specific for CMV antigens.

Germline loops: CDR1 MRHNA, CDR2 SNTAGT. The V gene lost 2 bases and the J gene lost 1 base, with 5 bases spanning the gap. This CDR3 region has 13 residues. This PCR relied on a set of 60 Vbeta primers and 13 Jbeta primers. The table came from immunoSEQ multiplex PCR; TCRdb's copy has only in-frame clones and leaves some out. The sample shows 100,000 or so clones, about 80% of them seen only once. Concerning this clone itself: Its target is not known.

Material: PBMCs. This chain connects TRBV6-4 to TRBJ1-1, with D perhaps TRBD1 (5 bases). The sequence derives from a man younger than 45 in good health and CMV-seronegative. The CDR3: CASSDQGNTEAFF. The CDR3 DNA is TGTGCCAGCAGTGACCAGGGGAACACTGAAGCTTTCTTT.